This TCR beta chain was retrieved from a study of cytomegalovirus exposure and HLA in healthy donors. 13 Jbeta primers and 60 Vbeta primers were used for the PCR. Assay: immunoSEQ multiplex PCR; the TCRdb copy retains only in-frame clones and omits some. The data show about 160,000 clones, over 60% seen once. The CDR3 totals 13 residues. Trimming took 6 bases from V and 1 from J, leaving 9 bases between them. Germline values: CDR1 KGHSH, CDR2 LQKENI. Material: PBMCs. V is TRBV18 and J is TRBJ1-1, with D maybe TRBD1 (6 bases). The sequence came from a woman younger than 45 in good health and CMV-seronegative. Written as DNA, the CDR3 is TGTGCCAGCTCCCCGACAGGGAACACTGAAGCTTTCTTT. Translation: CASSPTGNTEAFF.